The present entry profiles one T cell receptor beta chain with its context. Its specificity is not known. This sample is drawn from a study of cytomegalovirus exposure and HLA in healthy donors. Whole-study results and caveats: There were reportedly fewer N-insertions in an Asian-associated ancestry cluster than the approximately 670-donor mean, in a later analysis. The classifier reportedly diagnosed cytomegalovirus status with high specificity and sensitivity.

A multiplex PCR was run with 60 Vbeta primers and 13 Jbeta primers. Source study methods: As a later analysis found, there were approximately 80 million unique TCR beta chains, of which about 10 million were shared. Only in-frame clones appear in the TCRdb table, and some are missing; sequencing was by immunoSEQ multiplex PCR. V, J and clone size reflect that table, while D and trimming were determined from the DNA. The sample includes 100,000 to 150,000 clones, about 10% of them seen just once. This CDR3 is 15 amino acids long. Germline V CDR1 and CDR2: SGHDT, YYEEEE. V lost 0 bases, J lost 9 bases, and 9 bases stayed unmatched.

Sample: PBMCs. The sequence was obtained from a young woman in good health and CMV-seropositive. The chain uses TRBV5-6 and TRBJ1-3; 7 bases are a match to TRBD1. CDR3 loop: CASSLGQGLRGTIYF. The CDR3 nucleotides read TGTGCCAGCAGCTTGGGACAGGGCCTGAGAGGCACCATATATTTT.